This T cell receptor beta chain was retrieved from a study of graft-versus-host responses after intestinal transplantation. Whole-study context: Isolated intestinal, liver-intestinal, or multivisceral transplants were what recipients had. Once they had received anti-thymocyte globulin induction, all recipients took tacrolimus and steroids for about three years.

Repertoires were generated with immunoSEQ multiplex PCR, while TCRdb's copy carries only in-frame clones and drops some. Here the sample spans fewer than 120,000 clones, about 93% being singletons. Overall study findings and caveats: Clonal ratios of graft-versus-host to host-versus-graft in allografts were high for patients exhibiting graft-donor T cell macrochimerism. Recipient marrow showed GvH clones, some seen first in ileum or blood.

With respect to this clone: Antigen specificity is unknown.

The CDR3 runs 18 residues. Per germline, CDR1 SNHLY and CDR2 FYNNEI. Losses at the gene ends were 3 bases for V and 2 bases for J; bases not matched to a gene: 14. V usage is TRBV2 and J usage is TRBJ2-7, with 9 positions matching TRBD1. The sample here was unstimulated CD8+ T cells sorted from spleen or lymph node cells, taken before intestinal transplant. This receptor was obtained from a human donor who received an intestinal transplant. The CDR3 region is CASSDNYGGGDRAYEQYF. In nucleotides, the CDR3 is TGTGCCAGCAGTGACAACTACGGGGGTGGGGACAGGGCCTACGAGCAGTACTTC.